The sequence of this TCR beta chain was determined in a study of CD8 T cells in Susac syndrome. Whole-study context: Active disease was present in five or six of the sequenced Susac syndrome patients, whereas fewer than ten of them were in remission. Treatment status at blood draw for the Susac syndrome patients was therapy-naive, corticosteroids, or intravenous immunoglobulin alone.

The table lists this clonotype with a count of one. The authors reverse transcribed 0.5 to 1 ug RNA with random hexamers. immunoSEQ multiplex PCR amplified TCR beta CDR3 across 54 Vbeta, 13 Jbeta. TCRdb reprocessed the immunoSEQ multiplex PCR reads with MiXCR, giving one entry per CDR3 protein. Among more than 85,000 distinct CDR3 sequences listed, about 95% were seen once. Germline V CDR1 and CDR2: MDHEN, SYDVKM. This CDR3 region has 11 residues. Trimming stripped 5 bases from V and 6 bases from J, with 5 bases between. FACS was used to enrich TEMRA cells, whereas the CD8+ and CD4+ T cells were obtained by negative isolation.

This sequence originates from a human donor with Susac syndrome. The chain has TRBV28 and TRBJ1-5; no definite D call. Source material: CD4+ T cells from PBMCs. CDR3 in amino acids: CASSPAQPQHF. The CDR3 coding sequence is TGTGCCAGCAGTCCTGCTCAGCCCCAGCATTTT.